These 22 T cell receptor beta chains came from one sample sequenced in a study of Ad26.COV2.S vaccination and SARS-CoV-2 variants. The method was immunoSEQ multiplex PCR; TCRdb's version includes in-frame clones alone and lacks a portion of them. The sample contains 300,000 to 400,000 clones, about 85% of which appear only once. The treatment is: roughly 18 received Ad26.COV2.S at low or high dose, single or two shots; roughly 5 received placebo; per-sample allocation not given. Collection of samples fell on day 63 after the first vaccine or placebo injection. The material was peripheral blood, obtained in a trial of Ad26.COV2.S vaccine versus placebo. All receptors derive from a person between 18 and 60 years old who received the Ad26.COV2.S COVID-19 vaccine or a placebo.

Of note for this clone: Other DNA sequences in this sample translate to the same CDR3. This chain uses TRBV11-3 with TRBJ2-3; D is undetermined. The germline CDR1 and CDR2 sequences are SGHNT and YENEEA. The CDR3 has 12 residues. V dropped 2 bases and J dropped 2 bases, with 2 bases sitting between them. CDR3 in DNA: TGTGCCAGCAGCTTAAACACAGATACGCAGTATTTT. This encodes CASSLNTDTQYF.

The V gene is TRBV9, the J gene TRBJ2-7; D possibly uses TRBD1 or TRBD2 (5 bases each). Germline V lookup: CDR1 SGDLS, CDR2 YYNGEE. The CDR3 contains 15 residues. The V end was cut by 3 bases, the J end by 5 bases, with 18 bases between. This CDR3 is CASSAVGTLTDEQYF. The CDR3 DNA is TGTGCCAGCAGCGCCGTCGGGACCTTGACGGACGAGCAGTACTTC.

About this clone: This may stem from a read error, because a much larger clone lies one nucleotide away. Other DNA variants within this sample encode the same CDR3. This chain's CDR3 is CASSSGQGTGELFF. CDR3 DNA sequence: TGCGCCAGCAGCTCGGGACAGGGGACCGGGGAGCTGTTTTTT. V usage is TRBV5-1 and J usage is TRBJ2-2, with 10 nucleotides matching TRBD1. The CDR3 is 14 amino acids. Losses at the gene ends were 3 bases for V and 5 bases for J; bases not matched to a gene: 1. The germline V gene encodes CDR1 SGHRS and CDR2 YFSETQ.

The chain employs TRBV4-1 and TRBJ2-3; 14 nucleotides match TRBD2. This CDR3 spans 20 amino acids. J lost 2 bases, V lost 6 bases, and 16 bases had no gene match. In germline, CDR1 is MGHRA, CDR2 YSYEKL. This CDR3 is CASRRGRGTSGGGLTDTQYF. The CDR3 DNA reads as TGCGCCAGCAGACGTGGTAGAGGGACTAGCGGGGGAGGCCTCACAGATACGCAGTATTTT.

The chain couples TRBV3-1 (or the pseudogene TRBV3-2) to TRBJ1-1, with 12 bases that match TRBD1. CDR1 is LGHDT, CDR2 YNNKEL, per germline (reference sequence). After removal of 3 bases from V and 11 bases from J, the junction contained 7 bases not matched to a gene. The CDR3 length is 14 residues. The CDR3 DNA follows: TGTGCCAGCAGCCAGGGACAGGGGGCGCGTCGCGCTTTCTTT. Its translation: CASSQGQGARRAFF.

The chain has TRBV28 and TRBJ1-5; 11 nucleotides match TRBD1. The CDR3 is made up of 19 amino acids. V lost 5 bases and J lost 0; bases outside the gene matches: 12. The germline V gene encodes CDR1 MDHEN and CDR2 SYDVKM. In nucleotides, the CDR3 is TGTGCCAGCAGTGAACCGGACAGGGGGCGTTTTTCTAGCAATCAGCCCCAGCATTTT. Translated: CASSEPDRGRFSSNQPQHF. The variable domain in full, with the rest retrieved from reference TRBV28 and TRBJ1-5, is DVKVTQSSRYLVKRTGEKVFLECVQDMDHENMFWYRQDPGLGLRLIYFSYDVKMKEKGDIPEGYSVSREKKERFSLILESASTNQTSMYLCASSEPDRGRFSSNQPQHFGDGTRLSIL.

In its sample, this clone was seen once. The chain joins TRBV7-3 to TRBJ2-3; TRBD1 matches at 9 bases. CDR1 and CDR2 from the germline V gene are SGHTA and FQGTGA. The CDR3 length is 15 residues. Losses at the gene ends were 5 bases for V and 1 base for J; bases not matched to a gene: 4. The CDR3 DNA reads TGTGCCAGCAGCGACAGGGGGAGAGGCACAGATACGCAGTATTTT. Its translation: CASSDRGRGTDTQYF.

The V gene is TRBV4-1, the J gene TRBJ2-1; 8 bases match TRBD2. Germline CDR1 and CDR2: MGHRA and YSYEKL. The CDR3 covers 11 residues. V lost 8 bases, J lost 15 bases, and 9 bases stayed unmatched. CDR3 bases: TGCGCCAGCGGCACCGGGACTAGTCCGTTCTTC. It specifies CASGTGTSPFF.

The chain joins TRBV7-3 to TRBJ2-3, with D unclear. Germline V gives CDR1 SGHTA, CDR2 FQGTGA. V was clipped by 8 bases and J by 2 bases, with 11 bases between them. The CDR3 extends over 13 amino acids. DNA of the CDR3: TGTGCCAGCGGGCCCCAAAACACAGATACGCAGTATTTT. Protein product: CASGPQNTDTQYF.

This chain joins TRBV19 and TRBJ2-5; weak D call: TRBD2 (5 bases). The V gene's germline CDR1 is LNHDA and CDR2 SQIVND (reference sequence). V was cut by 5 bases and J by 2 bases, with 12 bases left in between. The CDR3 length is 14 residues. In DNA, the CDR3 is TGTGCCAGTAGTGTACTAGTTTGGCAAGAGACCCAGTACTTC. As protein: CASSVLVWQETQYF. The full variable domain, with the rest looked up from reference TRBV19 and TRBJ2-5, is DGGITQSPKYLFRKEGQNVTLSCEQNLNHDAMYWYRQDPGQGLRLIYYSQIVNDFQKGDIAEGYSVSREKKESFPLTVTSAQKNPTAFYLCASSVLVWQETQYFGPGTRLLVL.

The rearrangement links TRBV28 to TRBJ1-5; 7 nucleotides agree with TRBD1. This CDR3 is 14 amino acids long. V was pared by 7 bases and J by 3 bases, with 6 bases of the junction left unmatched. The germline gives CDR1 MDHEN, CDR2 SYDVKM. The CDR3 DNA sequence: TGTGCCAGCAATATCCAGGGGGACAATCAGCCCCAGCATTTT. Its protein is CASNIQGDNQPQHF.

The chain links TRBV9 to TRBJ1-6; D not certain. The CDR3 runs to 14 residues. Germline CDR1 is SGDLS and CDR2 is YYNGEE. The V gene lost 2 bases and the J gene lost 6 bases, with 9 bases spanning the gap. For the CDR3, the DNA is TGTGCCAGCAGCGTTGGCCAGATTAATTCACCCCTCCACTTT. It translates to CASSVGQINSPLHF.

The rearrangement joins TRBV25-1 to TRBJ1-2, with D possibly being TRBD1 (5 bases). CDR1 and CDR2 (germline): MGHDK, SYGVNS. Trimming removed 1 base from V and 4 bases from J, with 16 bases in between. The CDR3 has 16 amino acids. CDR3 in amino acids: CASSESGEEDIYGYTF. As DNA, the CDR3 is TGTGCCAGCAGTGAATCGGGGGAGGAGGACATCTATGGCTACACCTTC.

This clone was counted at least ten times. The chain is built from TRBV11-2 and TRBJ1-1, with 7 bases lining up with TRBD1. The ends lost 5 bases at V and 5 bases at J; junction bases unmatched: 11. From germline, CDR1 is SGHAT and CDR2 FQNNGV. The CDR3 loop spans 15 amino acids. The CDR3 coding sequence is TGTGCCAGCAGCCCCCAGACAGGGTGGAATACTGAAGCTTTCTTT. Translated: CASSPQTGWNTEAFF. The full variable domain, rest sourced from reference TRBV11-2 and TRBJ1-1, is EAGVAQSPRYKIIEKRQSVAFWCNPISGHATLYWYQQILGQGPKLLIQFQNNGVVDDSQLPKDRFSAERLKGVDSTLKIQPAKLEDSAVYLCASSPQTGWNTEAFFGQGTRLTVV.

This chain connects TRBV9 to TRBJ1-1; D is uncertain. CDR1 and CDR2 from the germline V gene are SGDLS and YYNGEE. The CDR3 is 13 amino acids. The V end was cut by 2 bases, the J end by 4 bases, with 9 bases between. The CDR3 reads CASSVSWSTEAFF. CDR3 DNA sequence: TGTGCCAGCAGCGTTAGTTGGAGCACTGAAGCTTTCTTT.

V and J are TRBV30 and TRBJ1-6; D is undetermined. Trimming removed 3 bases at V and 9 bases at J, with 18 bases between. This CDR3 region has 15 residues. CDR1 GTSNPN and CDR2 SVGIG come from the germline V gene (reference sequence). The CDR3 reads CAWSDRQALGSPLHF. The CDR3 nucleotides are TGTGCCTGGAGCGACCGGCAAGCACTCGGTTCACCCCTCCACTTT.

This chain uses TRBV7-9 with TRBJ2-5; D unclear. V lost 5 bases and J 5 bases, leaving 18 bases between the germline ends. CDR3 length: 15 amino acids. In germline, CDR1 is SEHNR, CDR2 FQNEAQ (reference sequence). CDR3 in DNA: TGTGCCAGCAGCACTCCAAAACCCGGTCCGGAGACCCAGTACTTC. Protein product: CASSTPKPGPETQYF.

The chain has TRBV2 and TRBJ2-7; TRBD1 matches 9 bases. Losses at the gene ends were 8 bases for V and 2 bases for J; bases not matched to a gene: 7. The V gene's germline CDR1 is SNHLY and CDR2 FYNNEI. The CDR3 totals 14 residues. CDR3 residues: CASLRDREPYEQYF. CDR3 DNA: TGTGCCAGCCTTCGGGACAGGGAACCCTACGAGCAGTACTTC.

V gene TRBV6-5 combines with J gene TRBJ2-6, with D unresolved. This CDR3 spans 16 amino acids. Per germline, CDR1 MNHEY and CDR2 SVGAGI. The ends were cut back, 0 bases at V and 6 bases at J, with 12 bases in the middle. The CDR3 here is CASSYSSGVEANVLTF. For the CDR3, the DNA is TGTGCCAGCAGTTACTCGTCCGGTGTTGAGGCCAACGTCCTGACTTTC.

The V gene is TRBV5-4, the J gene TRBJ2-6, with a possible D match to TRBD2 (5 bases). The CDR3 totals 16 residues. Trimming took off 4 bases at V and 4 bases at J, with 15 bases between the two ends. Per germline, CDR1 SGHNT and CDR2 YYREEE (reference sequence). The CDR3 nucleotides read TGTGCCAGCAGCCCTGACGGGGTTCGCGGGGCCAACGTCCTGACTTTC. This codes for CASSPDGVRGANVLTF.

V and J are TRBV27 and TRBJ2-7; D perhaps matches TRBD1 (5 bases). The CDR3 is made up of 15 amino acids. Deletions cut 7 bases from V and 7 bases from J, with 23 bases between. Germline CDR1 MNHEY, CDR2 SMNVEV (reference sequence). The CDR3 DNA is TGTGCCAGCACCAAAGGGGCGCTGGGCGATGGGGAGCAGTACTTC. It codes for CASTKGALGDGEQYF.

The J gene is TRBJ2-7, the V gene TRBV6-5, with 8 positions matching TRBD1. V shed 6 bases, J shed 5 bases, and the junction held 9 bases outside the gene matches. Germline V CDR1 and CDR2: MNHEY, SVGAGI. The CDR3 totals 14 residues. CDR3 DNA: TGTGCCAGCAGACAGCTGGACAGGGTGGACGAGCAGTACTTC. Translation: CASRQLDRVDEQYF.